The rows below give T cell receptor beta chains drawn from one sample of a study of shared clonotypes between healthy human individuals. Clones were read by immunoSEQ multiplex PCR, and TCRdb kept only the in-frame ones, dropping some. This table has fewer than 650,000 clones, roughly 79% appearing once. The sequenced material came from PBMCs. All receptors derive from a woman aged 40 to 55 in good health. Some clones in this sample may be carry-over from other donors' samples. The CDR3 runs from the conserved cysteine through the conserved F or W. The D gene is left open where the match is weak. Only part of the rows carry a size: once, few, many, or a class if the clone is expanded.

D: TRBD2; V: TRBV7-3; size: -; J: TRBJ2-1; CDR3: CASSSGTRRLNEQFF; DNA: TGTGCCAGCAGCTCAGGGACTAGAAGGTTGAATGAGCAGTTCTTC
D: TRBD2; V: TRBV9; size: -; J: TRBJ2-5; CDR3: CASSERGTSGSMTRETQYF; DNA: TGTGCCAGCAGCGAAAGAGGTACTAGCGGGAGTATGACTCGAGAGACCCAGTACTTC
D: -; V: TRBV5-1; size: once; J: TRBJ1-2; CDR3: CASSLGVEGYGYTF; DNA: TGCGCCAGCAGCTTGGGTGTCGAGGGCTATGGCTACACCTTC
D: -; V: TRBV7-9; size: few; J: TRBJ1-1; CDR3: CASSLVGWRGLNTEAFF; DNA: TGTGCCAGCAGCTTAGTCGGGTGGAGGGGACTGAACACTGAAGCTTTCTTT
D: -; V: TRBV30; size: -; J: TRBJ1-4; CDR3: CACQKGANEKLFF; DNA: TGTGCCTGCCAAAAGGGGGCTAATGAAAAACTGTTTTTT
D: -; V: TRBV18; size: -; J: TRBJ1-2; CDR3: CASSPVSGAPIDHTF; DNA: TGTGCCAGCTCACCAGTTTCAGGGGCCCCCATCGATCACACCTTC
D: -; V: TRBV5-4; size: -; J: TRBJ2-7; CDR3: CASSPQYVQYF; DNA: TGTGCCAGCAGCCCTCAATACGTGCAGTACTTC
D: -; V: TRBV5-5; size: -; J: TRBJ1-3; CDR3: CASGFSGGSGNTIYF; DNA: TGTGCCAGCGGATTCAGTGGGGGCTCTGGAAACACCATATATTTT
D: -; V: TRBV6-1; size: -; J: TRBJ1-5; CDR3: CASSERHRLSNQPQHF; DNA: TGTGCCAGCAGTGAACGGCACAGGCTGAGCAATCAGCCCCAGCATTTT
D: -; V: TRBV6-5; size: -; J: TRBJ1-5; CDR3: CASSYRGYQPQHF; DNA: TGTGCCAGCAGTTACAGGGGATATCAGCCCCAGCATTTT
D: TRBD2; V: TRBV11-2; size: many; J: TRBJ2-1; CDR3: CASSLQREQYNEQFF; DNA: TGTGCCAGCAGCCTCCAGCGGGAGCAGTACAATGAGCAGTTCTTC
D: TRBD2; V: TRBV29-1; size: once; J: TRBJ2-3; CDR3: CSVRLVRGGLTDTQYF; DNA: TGCAGCGTCCGGCTTGTTCGCGGGGGGCTCACAGATACGCAGTATTTT
D: -; V: TRBV5-4; size: -; J: TRBJ2-3; CDR3: CASSLTGPNTQYF; DNA: TGTGCCAGCAGCTTGACAGGGCCAAATACGCAGTATTTT
D: -; V: TRBV19; size: -; J: TRBJ2-7; CDR3: CASRGTSRSDEQYF; DNA: TGTGCCAGTAGAGGAACTAGCCGGAGCGACGAGCAGTACTTC
D: -; V: TRBV27; size: -; J: TRBJ2-7; CDR3: CASSLLGSGEQYF; DNA: TGTGCCAGCAGTTTATTGGGGTCGGGGGAGCAGTACTTC
D: -; V: TRBV5-1; size: -; J: TRBJ1-2; CDR3: CASSLESPNYGYTF; DNA: TGCGCCAGCAGCTTGGAGTCCCCTAACTATGGCTACACCTTC
D: TRBD1; V: TRBV30; size: -; J: TRBJ2-5; CDR3: CAGSRDRGGETQYF; DNA: TGTGCCGGATCCCGGGACAGGGGTGGAGAGACCCAGTACTTC
D: -; V: TRBV5-1; size: -; J: TRBJ2-2; CDR3: CASSLSPGVNTGELFF; DNA: TGCGCCAGCAGCTTGAGTCCAGGGGTCAACACCGGGGAGCTGTTTTTT
D: -; V: TRBV7-9; size: -; J: TRBJ1-4; CDR3: CASSLGHSGEKLFF; DNA: TGTGCCAGCAGCTTAGGACACAGCGGCGAAAAACTGTTTTTT
D: -; V: TRBV19; size: -; J: TRBJ1-2; CDR3: CASCRGGPQGGYTF; DNA: TGTGCCAGTTGCCGAGGGGGACCCCAGGGTGGCTACACCTTC
D: -; V: TRBV27; size: once; J: TRBJ2-7; CDR3: CASSLSIGSSYEQYF; DNA: TGTGCCAGCAGTTTATCGATAGGGAGCTCCTACGAGCAGTACTTC
D: -; V: TRBV19; size: once; J: TRBJ1-5; CDR3: CASSMGETNQPQHF; DNA: TGTGCCAGTAGTATGGGGGAGACCAATCAGCCCCAGCATTTT
D: -; V: TRBV18; size: -; J: TRBJ2-2; CDR3: CASSPIRPNTGELFF; DNA: TGTGCCAGCTCACCAATCAGACCGAACACCGGGGAGCTGTTTTTT